The clone carrying this T cell receptor beta chain was counted a few times. Its antigen remains unknown. The data derive from a study of beta chain features in type 1 diabetes. Populations isolated by sorting all had purity greater than 95%. General observations from the study: PCR could preferentially amplify shorter templates, alike in patients and controls. Among patients with Type 1 diabetes, TCRB CDR3s were moderately but significantly shorter in every one of the four CD4+ subsets. Naive, central memory and Treg TCRB repertoires appeared more alike in patients than in healthy donors.

All of the isolated RNA was reverse transcribed, so expressed TCRB transcripts were sequenced. The repertoire was sequenced with immunoSEQ multiplex PCR; TCRdb's copy has only in-frame clones and lacks some. The sample lists 150,000 or so clones; 6.5% to 10% were seen once. Material for sequencing was central memory CD4+ T cells from blood. The TCR comes from a woman between 18 and 29 years old with type 1 diabetes.

CDR3 loop: CASSRGRPSYEQYF. For the CDR3, the DNA is TGTGCCAGCAGCCGCGGGAGACCGTCCTACGAGCAGTACTTC. The gene calls are TRBV13 and TRBJ2-7, with 7 bases fitting TRBD2. The CDR3 is 14 residues long. Germline V gene lookup returns CDR1 PRHDT and CDR2 FYEKMQ (reference sequence). The J segment lost 1 base and the V segment lost 5 bases, leaving 5 bases of the junction unmatched. Full variable domain (outside the CDR3, taken from reference TRBV13 and TRBJ2-7): AAGVIQSPRHLIKEKRETATLKCYPIPRHDTVYWYQQGPGQDPQFLISFYEKMQSDKGSIPDRFSAQQFSDYHSELNMSSLELGDSALYFCASSRGRPSYEQYFGPGTRLTVT.